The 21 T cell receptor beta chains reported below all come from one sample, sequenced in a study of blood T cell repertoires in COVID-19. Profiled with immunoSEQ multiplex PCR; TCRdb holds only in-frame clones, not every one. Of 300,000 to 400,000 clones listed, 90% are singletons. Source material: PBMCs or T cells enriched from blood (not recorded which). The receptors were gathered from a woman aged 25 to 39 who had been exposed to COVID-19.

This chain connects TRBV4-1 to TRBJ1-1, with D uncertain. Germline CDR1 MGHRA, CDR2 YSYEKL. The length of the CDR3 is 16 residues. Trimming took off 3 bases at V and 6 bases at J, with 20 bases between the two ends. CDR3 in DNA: TGCGCCAGCAGCCACCTTGGGAGGTCTGTTGTGGCTGAAGCTTTCTTT. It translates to CASSHLGRSVVAEAFF.

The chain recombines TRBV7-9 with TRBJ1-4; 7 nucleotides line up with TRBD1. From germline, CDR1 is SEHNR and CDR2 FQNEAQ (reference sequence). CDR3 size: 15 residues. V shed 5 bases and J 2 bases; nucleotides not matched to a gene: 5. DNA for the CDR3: TGTGCCAGCAGCGAATGGGACAGTACTAATGAAAAACTGTTTTTT. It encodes CASSEWDSTNEKLFF.

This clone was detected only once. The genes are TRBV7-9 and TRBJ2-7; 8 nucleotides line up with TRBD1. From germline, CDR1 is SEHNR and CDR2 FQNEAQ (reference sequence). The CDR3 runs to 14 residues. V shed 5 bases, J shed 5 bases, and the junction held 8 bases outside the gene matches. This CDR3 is CASSKDRVNDEQYF. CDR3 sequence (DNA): TGTGCCAGCAGCAAGGACAGGGTGAACGACGAGCAGTACTTC.

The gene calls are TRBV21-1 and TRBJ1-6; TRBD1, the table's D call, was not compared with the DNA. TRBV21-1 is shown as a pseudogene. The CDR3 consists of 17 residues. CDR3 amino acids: CASSKEGRGQGVSPLHF. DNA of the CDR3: TGTGCCAGCAGCAAAGAGGGCCGGGGACAGGGGGTTTCACCCCTCCACTTT.

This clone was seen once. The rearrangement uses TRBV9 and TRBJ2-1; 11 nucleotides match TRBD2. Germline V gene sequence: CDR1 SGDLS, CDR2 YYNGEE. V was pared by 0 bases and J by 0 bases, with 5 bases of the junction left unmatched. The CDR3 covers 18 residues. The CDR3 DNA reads TGTGCCAGCAGCGTAGGGGTAGCGGGGGGGCTCTCCTACAATGAGCAGTTCTTC. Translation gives CASSVGVAGGLSYNEQFF.

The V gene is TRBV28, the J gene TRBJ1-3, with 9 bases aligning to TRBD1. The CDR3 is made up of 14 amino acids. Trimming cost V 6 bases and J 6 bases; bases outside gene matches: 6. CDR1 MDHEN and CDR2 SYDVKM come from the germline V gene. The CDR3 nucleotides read TGTGCCAGCAGAGAACAGGGGGCTGCAAACACCATATATTTT. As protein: CASREQGAANTIYF. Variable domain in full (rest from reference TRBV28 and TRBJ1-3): DVKVTQSSRYLVKRTGEKVFLECVQDMDHENMFWYRQDPGLGLRLIYFSYDVKMKEKGDIPEGYSVSREKKERFSLILESASTNQTSMYLCASREQGAANTIYFGEGSWLTVV.

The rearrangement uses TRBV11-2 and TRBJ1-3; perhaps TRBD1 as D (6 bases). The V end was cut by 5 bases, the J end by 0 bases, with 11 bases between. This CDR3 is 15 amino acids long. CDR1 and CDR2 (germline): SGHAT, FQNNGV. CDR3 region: CASSLGQSSGNTIYF. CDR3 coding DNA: TGTGCCAGCAGCCTTGGACAGTCCTCTGGAAACACCATATATTTT.

The CDR3 coding sequence is TGTGCCATCAGGGGGACAGGGGGCGCAACAGATACGCAGTATTTT. Its translation: CAIRGTGGATDTQYF. V and J are TRBV10-3 and TRBJ2-3; 12 nucleotides line up with TRBD1. The germline CDR1 and CDR2 sequences are ENHRY and SYGVKD. Trimming cost V 6 bases and J 3 bases; bases outside gene matches: 4. The CDR3 sequence is 15 residues long.

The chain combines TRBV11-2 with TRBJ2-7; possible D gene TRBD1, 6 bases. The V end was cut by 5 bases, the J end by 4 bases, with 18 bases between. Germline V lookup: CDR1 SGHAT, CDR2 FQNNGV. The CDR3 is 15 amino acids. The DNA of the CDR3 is TGTGCCAGCAGCCCCATTGACCAGGGGCAGTACGAGCAGTACTTC. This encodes CASSPIDQGQYEQYF.

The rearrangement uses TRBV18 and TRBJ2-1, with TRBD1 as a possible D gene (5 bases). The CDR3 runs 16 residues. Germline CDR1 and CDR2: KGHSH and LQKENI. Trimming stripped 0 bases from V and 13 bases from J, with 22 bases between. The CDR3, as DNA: TGTGCCAGCTCACCACCGGGGTGGCAGGGTTTCTTCCCACAGTTCTTC. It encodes CASSPPGWQGFFPQFF.

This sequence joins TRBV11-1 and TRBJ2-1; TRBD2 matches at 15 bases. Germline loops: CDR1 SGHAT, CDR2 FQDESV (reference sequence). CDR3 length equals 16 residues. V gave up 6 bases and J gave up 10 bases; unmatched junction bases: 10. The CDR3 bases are TGTGCCAGCAGTTTCCGAGGACTAGCGGGGGGGTTGGAGCAGTTCTTC. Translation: CASSFRGLAGGLEQFF.

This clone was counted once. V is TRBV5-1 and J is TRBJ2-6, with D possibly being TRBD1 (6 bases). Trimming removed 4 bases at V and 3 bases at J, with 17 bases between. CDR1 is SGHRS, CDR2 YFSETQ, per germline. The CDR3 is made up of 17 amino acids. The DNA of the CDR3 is TGCGCCAGCAGCGCATGGCAGGGGTGGAATGGGGCCAACGTCCTGACTTTC. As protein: CASSAWQGWNGANVLTF.

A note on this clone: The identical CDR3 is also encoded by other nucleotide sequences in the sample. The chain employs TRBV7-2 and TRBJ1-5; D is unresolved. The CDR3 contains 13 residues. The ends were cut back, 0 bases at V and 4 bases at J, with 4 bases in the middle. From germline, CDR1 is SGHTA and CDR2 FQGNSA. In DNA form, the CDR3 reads TGTGCCAGCAGCTTAGCACGGAATCAGCCCCAGCATTTT. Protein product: CASSLARNQPQHF.

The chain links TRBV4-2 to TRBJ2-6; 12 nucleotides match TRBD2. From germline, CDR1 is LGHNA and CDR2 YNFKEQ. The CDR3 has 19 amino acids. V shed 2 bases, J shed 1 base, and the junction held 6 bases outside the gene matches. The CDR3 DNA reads TGTGCCAGCAGCCAACTAGCGGGGGGGCCATGGTCTGGGGCCAACGTCCTGACTTTC. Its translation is CASSQLAGGPWSGANVLTF.

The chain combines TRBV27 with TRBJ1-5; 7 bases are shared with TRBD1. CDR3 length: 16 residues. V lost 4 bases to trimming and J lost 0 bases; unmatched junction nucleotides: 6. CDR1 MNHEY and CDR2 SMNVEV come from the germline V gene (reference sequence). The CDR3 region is CASSSQGHYSNQPQHF. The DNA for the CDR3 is TGTGCCAGCAGTTCACAGGGGCACTATAGCAATCAGCCCCAGCATTTT.

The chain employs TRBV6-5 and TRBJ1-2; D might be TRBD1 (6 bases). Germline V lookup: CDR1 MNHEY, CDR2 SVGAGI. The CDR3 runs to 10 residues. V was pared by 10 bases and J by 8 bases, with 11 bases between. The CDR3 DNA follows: TGTGCCACCACAGGGAACGGCTACACCTTC. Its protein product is CATTGNGYTF.

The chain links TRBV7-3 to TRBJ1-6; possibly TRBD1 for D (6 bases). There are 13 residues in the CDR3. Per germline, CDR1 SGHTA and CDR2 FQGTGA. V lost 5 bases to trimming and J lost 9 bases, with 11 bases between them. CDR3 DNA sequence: TGTGCCAGCAGCCCTCGAGGGGGTTCACCCCTCCACTTT. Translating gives CASSPRGGSPLHF.

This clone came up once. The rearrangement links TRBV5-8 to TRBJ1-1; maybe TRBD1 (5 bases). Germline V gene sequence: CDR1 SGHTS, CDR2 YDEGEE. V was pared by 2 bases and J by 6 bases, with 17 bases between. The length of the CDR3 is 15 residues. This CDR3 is CASSFRKGIGPEAFF. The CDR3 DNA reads TGTGCCAGCAGCTTTAGGAAGGGGATTGGTCCTGAAGCTTTCTTT.

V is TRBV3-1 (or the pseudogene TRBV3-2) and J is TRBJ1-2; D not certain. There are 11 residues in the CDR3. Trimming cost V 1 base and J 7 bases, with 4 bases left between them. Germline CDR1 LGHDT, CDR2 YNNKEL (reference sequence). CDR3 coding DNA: TGTGCCAGCAGCCAAGGGGCTGGCTACACCTTC. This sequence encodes CASSQGAGYTF.

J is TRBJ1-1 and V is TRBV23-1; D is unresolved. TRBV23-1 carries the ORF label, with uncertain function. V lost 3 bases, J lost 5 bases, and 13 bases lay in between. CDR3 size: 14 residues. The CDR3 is CASSQPLTGTEAFF. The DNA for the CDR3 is TGCGCCAGCAGTCAGCCGCTTACGGGGACTGAAGCTTTCTTT.

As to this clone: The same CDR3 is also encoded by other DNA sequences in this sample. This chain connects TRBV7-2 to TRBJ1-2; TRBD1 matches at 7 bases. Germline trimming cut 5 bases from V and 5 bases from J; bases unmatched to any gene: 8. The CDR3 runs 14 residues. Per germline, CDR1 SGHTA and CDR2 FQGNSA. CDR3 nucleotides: TGTGCCAGCAGCCCCGGGACAGCCTTTTATGGCTACACCTTC. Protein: CASSPGTAFYGYTF.